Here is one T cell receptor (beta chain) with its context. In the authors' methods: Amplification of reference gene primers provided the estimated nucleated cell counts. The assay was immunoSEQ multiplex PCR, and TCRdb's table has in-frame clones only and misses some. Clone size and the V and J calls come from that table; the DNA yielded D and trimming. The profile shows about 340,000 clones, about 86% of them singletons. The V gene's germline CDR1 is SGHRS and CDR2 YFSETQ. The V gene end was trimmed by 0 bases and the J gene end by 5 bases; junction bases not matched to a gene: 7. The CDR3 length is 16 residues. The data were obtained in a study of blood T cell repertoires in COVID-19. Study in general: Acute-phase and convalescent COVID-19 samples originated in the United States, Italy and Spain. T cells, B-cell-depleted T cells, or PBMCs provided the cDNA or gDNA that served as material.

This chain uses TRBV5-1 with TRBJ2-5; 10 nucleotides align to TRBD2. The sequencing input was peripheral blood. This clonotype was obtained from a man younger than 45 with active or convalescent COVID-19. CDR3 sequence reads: CASSLVSSGGLETQYF. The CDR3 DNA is TGCGCCAGCAGCTTGGTTTCTAGCGGGGGTTTGGAGACCCAGTACTTC.